These 20 T cell receptor beta chains were all obtained from the same sample, sequenced in a study of PD-1 blockade in classical Hodgkin lymphoma. Here immunoSEQ multiplex PCR was the method, and the copy in TCRdb shows in-frame clones only, minus some. The profile shows 20,000 to 25,000 clones, around 68% of them singletons. All patients experienced relapse after autologous stem cell transplantation, and brentuximab vedotin exposure was variable. The specimen was peripheral blood mononuclear cells (PBMCs), collected at baseline. The receptors derive from a human donor with classical Hodgkin lymphoma.

V is TRBV5-1 and J is TRBJ2-1; TRBD2 aligns across 12 bases. The CDR3 is 15 amino acids. Germline V gene sequence: CDR1 SGHRS, CDR2 YFSETQ. V shed 6 bases, J shed 8 bases, and the junction held 9 bases outside the gene matches. DNA for the CDR3: TGCGCCAGCACCCCTCTAGCGGGGGGGGCGTATGAGCAGTTCTTC. Its protein product is CASTPLAGGAYEQFF.

The J gene is TRBJ2-6, the V gene TRBV27; TRBD2 is a possible D gene (6 bases). The CDR3 runs 18 residues. Per the germline V gene, CDR1 is MNHEY and CDR2 is SMNVEV (reference sequence). With 6 bases removed from V and 0 bases from J, the gap between germline ends came to 18 bases. CDR3 residues: CASRMAAGTPSGANVLTF. The CDR3 nucleotides read TGTGCCAGCAGGATGGCGGCGGGAACCCCCTCTGGGGCCAACGTCCTGACTTTC.

The CDR3 reads CASSRDSSYEQYF. The CDR3 DNA reads TGTGCCAGCAGCCGGGACAGCTCCTACGAGCAGTACTTC. This chain connects TRBV7-3 to TRBJ2-7, with TRBD1 identical over 7 bases. The germline gives CDR1 SGHTA, CDR2 FQGTGA. The CDR3 spans 13 residues. Losses at the gene ends were 5 bases for V and 0 bases for J; bases not matched to a gene: 1.

The rearrangement uses TRBV7-9 and TRBJ1-1; 10 nucleotides agree with TRBD1. Germline trimming cut 5 bases from V and 5 bases from J; bases unmatched to any gene: 5. Germline V gene data show CDR1 as SEHNR and CDR2 as FQNEAQ (reference sequence). This CDR3 has 14 residues. CDR3 DNA: TGTGCCAGCAGCCCAAGGACAGGGGGAACTGAAGCTTTCTTT. Encoded protein: CASSPRTGGTEAFF.

The chain has TRBV9 and TRBJ1-1; D remains ambiguous. The ends were cut back, 4 bases at V and 0 bases at J, with 10 bases in the middle. The CDR3 is 14 residues long. Germline V gene sequence: CDR1 SGDLS, CDR2 YYNGEE. CDR3 coding DNA: TGTGCCAGCAGCCCTATTCTATTGAACACTGAAGCTTTCTTT. It translates to CASSPILLNTEAFF.

J is TRBJ2-7 and V is TRBV7-9; 9 nucleotides line up with TRBD2. The V gene end was trimmed by 3 bases and the J gene end by 3 bases; junction bases not matched to a gene: 6. The CDR3 loop spans 15 amino acids. Germline assignment: CDR1 SEHNR and CDR2 FQNEAQ (reference sequence). The CDR3 reads CASSLSSGINYEQYF. The CDR3, as DNA: TGTGCCAGCAGCTTGTCTAGCGGGATAAACTACGAGCAGTACTTC.

This rearrangement joins TRBV5-1 to TRBJ2-3; D is perhaps TRBD1 (5 bases). CDR1 and CDR2 from the germline V gene are SGHRS and YFSETQ. The CDR3 length is 15 residues. V lost 0 bases, J lost 0 bases, and 8 bases lay in between. Here the CDR3 DNA reads TGCGCCAGCAGCTTGGGGACATTTAGCACAGATACGCAGTATTTT. This translates into CASSLGTFSTDTQYF. Variable domain in full (rest from reference TRBV5-1 and TRBJ2-3): KAGVTQTPRYLIKTRGQQVTLSCSPISGHRSVSWYQQTPGQGLQFLFEYFSETQRNKGNFPGRFSGRQFSNSRSEMNVSTLELGDSALYLCASSLGTFSTDTQYFGPGTRLTVL.

The CDR3 is CAWRGGGEQYF. Written as DNA, the CDR3 is TGTGCCTGGCGCGGGGGAGGCGAGCAGTACTTC. This chain uses TRBV30 with TRBJ2-7; 7 bases agree with TRBD2. This CDR3 has 11 amino acids. Germline V gives CDR1 GTSNPN, CDR2 SVGIG (reference sequence). V was pared by 5 bases and J by 6 bases, with 4 bases of the junction left unmatched.

The V and J genes are TRBV19 and TRBJ1-1; D possibly corresponds to TRBD1 (6 bases). CDR1 and CDR2 from the germline V gene are LNHDA and SQIVND (reference sequence). Between the trimmed V and J ends, which lost 7 bases and 6 bases, there was a span of 12 bases. CDR3 length equals 12 residues. CDR3: CASNNRAAEAFF. CDR3 sequence (DNA): TGTGCCAGTAATAACAGGGCCGCTGAAGCTTTCTTT.

The J gene is TRBJ2-6, the V gene TRBV28; no clear D gene. The V gene lost 6 bases and the J gene lost 0 bases, with 12 bases spanning the gap. Germline V gives CDR1 MDHEN, CDR2 SYDVKM. This CDR3 region has 16 residues. In DNA form, the CDR3 reads TGTGCCAGCAGCCTAAGTTGGAACTCTGGGGCCAACGTCCTGACTTTC. Its protein product is CASSLSWNSGANVLTF.

The chain employs TRBV2 and TRBJ2-3, with D perhaps matching TRBD2 (7 bases). Trimming took off 9 bases at V and 0 bases at J, with 16 bases between the two ends. Germline-derived CDR1 and CDR2 are SNHLY and FYNNEI. This CDR3 region has 15 residues. The CDR3 is CARGGAGRSTDTQYF. In DNA form, the CDR3 reads TGTGCCAGGGGGGGGGCCGGTAGAAGCACAGATACGCAGTATTTT.

The chain couples TRBV2 to TRBJ1-5; 7 nucleotides agree with TRBD1. The V segment lost 3 bases and the J segment 7 bases; nucleotides outside the gene matches: 6. This CDR3 spans 14 amino acids. CDR1 and CDR2 (germline): SNHLY, FYNNEI. As DNA, the CDR3 is TGTGCCAGCAGTGAGAACAGGGGAGGACAGCCCCAGCATTTT. Protein product: CASSENRGGQPQHF.

This clone was detected only a few times. This chain uses TRBV27 with TRBJ2-4; the D is unclear. CDR1 is MNHEY, CDR2 SMNVEV, per germline (reference sequence). CDR3 size: 15 residues. V dropped 2 bases and J dropped 0 bases, with 8 bases sitting between them. In DNA, the CDR3 is TGTGCCAGCAGTTTAATTGGGGTAGCCAAAAACATTCAGTACTTC. Translating gives CASSLIGVAKNIQYF.

This chain uses TRBV19 with TRBJ2-4, with no clear D. Germline loops: CDR1 LNHDA, CDR2 SQIVND (reference sequence). V was trimmed by 3 bases and J by 0 bases, leaving 12 bases between them. This CDR3 is built from 16 residues. The CDR3 region has the DNA TGTGCCAGTAGTATCCAACTTTGGAAAGCCAAAAACATTCAGTACTTC. Protein: CASSIQLWKAKNIQYF.

The V call is TRBV6-5, the J call TRBJ2-7, with D possibly TRBD2 on 5 matching bases. Germline V CDR1 and CDR2: MNHEY, SVGAGI. This CDR3 is 14 amino acids long. The germline V and J ends were trimmed by 6 bases and 0 bases, with 12 bases remaining between them. CDR3 bases: TGTGCCAGCAGCTTGGACTCGGGCTCCTACGAGCAGTACTTC. Amino acids: CASSLDSGSYEQYF.

The chain joins TRBV9 to TRBJ2-1, with 15 nucleotides matching TRBD2. The ends lost 6 bases at V and 9 bases at J; junction bases unmatched: 13. The CDR3 runs to 17 residues. Per the germline V gene, CDR1 is SGDLS and CDR2 is YYNGEE. CDR3 region: CASNGNRPGLAGGEQFF. The CDR3 DNA sequence: TGTGCCAGCAACGGAAACCGACCGGGACTAGCGGGAGGTGAGCAGTTCTTC. The complete variable domain, with remaining parts taken from reference TRBV9 and TRBJ2-1, reads DSGVTQTPKHLITATGQRVTLRCSPRSGDLSVYWYQQSLDQGLQFLIQYYNGEERAKGNILERFSAQQFPDLHSELNLSSLELGDSALYFCASNGNRPGLAGGEQFFGPGTRLTVL.

The rearrangement links TRBV28 to TRBJ1-1; D is ambiguous. Per the germline V gene, CDR1 is MDHEN and CDR2 is SYDVKM. CDR3 length: 14 amino acids. Between the trimmed V and J ends, which lost 0 bases and 1 base, there was a span of 6 bases. The CDR3 loop reads CASSLWARNTEAFF. The DNA of the CDR3 is TGTGCCAGCAGTTTATGGGCCAGGAACACTGAAGCTTTCTTT.

This clone was observed a few times. CDR3 sequence: CASRQGSEKLFF. The CDR3 DNA reads TGCGCCAGCAGACAGGGTAGTGAAAAACTGTTTTTT. The rearrangement joins TRBV5-1 to TRBJ1-4, with a possible D match to TRBD1 (6 bases). V was shortened by 5 bases and J by 7 bases, with 9 bases between the two germline ends. The CDR3 contains 12 residues. CDR1 is SGHRS and CDR2 is YFSETQ in the germline V gene.

This chain joins TRBV6-5 and TRBJ2-7, with D tentatively TRBD2 (5 bases). CDR1 and CDR2 from the germline V gene are MNHEY and SVGAGI. CDR3 size: 16 residues. The V end lost 0 bases, the J end lost 2 bases, and 14 bases lay between the germline ends. The CDR3 bases are TGTGCCAGCAGTTACTCGGTCCGGGGAAGGGCCTACGAGCAGTACTTC. Translation gives CASSYSVRGRAYEQYF.

Comment on this clone: This specimen includes other DNA sequences encoding the same CDR3. The rearrangement uses TRBV4-3 and TRBJ2-2, with 7 bases fitting TRBD1. The trim removed 0 bases at V and 5 bases at J, leaving 6 bases unmatched. Germline V gene data show CDR1 as LGHNA and CDR2 as YSLEER. The CDR3 covers 16 residues. The CDR3 bases are TGCGCCAGCAGCCAAGAAGGGGGCCGGTCGACCGGGGAGCTGTTTTTT. It yields the protein CASSQEGGRSTGELFF.